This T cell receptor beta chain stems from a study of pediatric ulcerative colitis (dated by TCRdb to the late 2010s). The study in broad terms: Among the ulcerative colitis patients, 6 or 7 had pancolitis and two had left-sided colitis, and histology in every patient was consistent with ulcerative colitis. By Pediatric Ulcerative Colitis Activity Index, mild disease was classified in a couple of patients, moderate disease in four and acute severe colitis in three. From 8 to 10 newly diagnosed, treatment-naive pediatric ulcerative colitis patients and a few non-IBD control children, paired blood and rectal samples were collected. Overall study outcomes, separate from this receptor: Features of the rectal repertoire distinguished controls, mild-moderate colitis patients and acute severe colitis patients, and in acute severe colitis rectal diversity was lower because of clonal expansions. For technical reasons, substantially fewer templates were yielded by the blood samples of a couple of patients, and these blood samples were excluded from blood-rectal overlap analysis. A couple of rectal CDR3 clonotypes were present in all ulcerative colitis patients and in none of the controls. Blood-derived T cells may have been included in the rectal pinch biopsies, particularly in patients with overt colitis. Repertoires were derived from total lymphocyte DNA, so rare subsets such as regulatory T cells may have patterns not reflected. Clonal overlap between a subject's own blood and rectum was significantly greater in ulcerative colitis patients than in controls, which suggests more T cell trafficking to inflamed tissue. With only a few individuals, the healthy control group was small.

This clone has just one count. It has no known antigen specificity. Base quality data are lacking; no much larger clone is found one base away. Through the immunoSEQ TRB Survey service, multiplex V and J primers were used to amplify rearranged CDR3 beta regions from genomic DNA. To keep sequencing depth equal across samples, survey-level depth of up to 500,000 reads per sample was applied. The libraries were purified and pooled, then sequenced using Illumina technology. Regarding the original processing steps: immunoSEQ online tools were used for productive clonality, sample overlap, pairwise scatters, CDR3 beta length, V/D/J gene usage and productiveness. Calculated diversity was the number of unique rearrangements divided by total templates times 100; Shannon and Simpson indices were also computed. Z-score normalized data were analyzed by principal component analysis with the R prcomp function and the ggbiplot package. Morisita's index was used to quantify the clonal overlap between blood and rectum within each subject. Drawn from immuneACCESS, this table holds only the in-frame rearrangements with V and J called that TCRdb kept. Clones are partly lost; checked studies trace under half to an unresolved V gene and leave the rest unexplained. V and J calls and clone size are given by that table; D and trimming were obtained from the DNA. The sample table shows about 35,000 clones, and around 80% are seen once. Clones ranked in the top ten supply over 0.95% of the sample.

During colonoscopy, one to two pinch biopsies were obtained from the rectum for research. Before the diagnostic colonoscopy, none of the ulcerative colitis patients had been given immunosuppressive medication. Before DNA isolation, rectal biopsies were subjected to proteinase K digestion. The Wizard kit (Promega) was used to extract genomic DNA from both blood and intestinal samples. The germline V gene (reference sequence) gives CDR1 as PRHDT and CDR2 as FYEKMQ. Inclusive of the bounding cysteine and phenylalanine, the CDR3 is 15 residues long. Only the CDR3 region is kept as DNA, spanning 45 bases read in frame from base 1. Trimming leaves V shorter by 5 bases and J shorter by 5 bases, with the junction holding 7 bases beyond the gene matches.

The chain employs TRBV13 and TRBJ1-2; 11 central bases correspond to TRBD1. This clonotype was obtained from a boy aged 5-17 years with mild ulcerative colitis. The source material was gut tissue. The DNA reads TGTGCCAGCAGCGCCCGGGACAGGGGGTGGTATGGCTACACCTTC. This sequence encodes CASSARDRGWYGYTF.